The 18 T cell receptor beta chains below come from one sample, sequenced in a study of control samples from healthy donors and cancer patients. The repertoire was sequenced with immunoSEQ multiplex PCR; TCRdb's copy has only in-frame clones and lacks some. The sample has about 150,000 clones, roughly 90% seen once. The source material was blood. Receptors originate from a woman aged 30 to 39 in good health.

The chain carries TRBV18 and TRBJ1-2; 7 positions agree with TRBD1. J lost 4 bases, V lost 1 base, and 6 bases had no gene match. CDR3 length: 15 residues. Per the germline V gene, CDR1 is KGHSH and CDR2 is LQKENI. The CDR3 region is CASSPRDSPIYGYTF. The CDR3, as DNA: TGTGCCAGCTCACCACGGGACAGCCCAATCTATGGCTACACCTTC.

The CDR3 region has the DNA TGTGCCAGCAGTTTGACAGGGAGTAATGAAAAACTGTTTTTT. This translates into CASSLTGSNEKLFF. This chain connects TRBV27 to TRBJ1-4; the match to TRBD1 covers 7 bases. The CDR3 runs 14 residues. From germline, CDR1 is MNHEY and CDR2 SMNVEV (reference sequence). Trimming removed 3 bases from V and 4 bases from J; junction bases left unmatched: 2.

The chain has TRBV19 and TRBJ2-7; D is possibly TRBD2 (5 bases). Looked up from germline, CDR1 is LNHDA and CDR2 is SQIVND (reference sequence). The ends were cut back, 10 bases at V and 5 bases at J, with 12 bases in the middle. The CDR3 length is 11 residues. The CDR3 nucleotides read TGTGCCACCGAGAGGGCCAACGAGCAGTACTTC. Protein: CATERANEQYF.

The chain has TRBV3-1 (or the pseudogene TRBV3-2) and TRBJ2-1; 12 bases map to TRBD2. The V and J ends lost 5 bases and 7 bases, in that order; junction bases with no gene match: 6. Germline loops: CDR1 LGHDT, CDR2 YNNKEL (reference sequence). The CDR3 extends over 15 amino acids. The DNA of the CDR3 is TGTGCCAGCAGCGACGGACTAGCGGGAATTAATGAGCAGTTCTTC. Residues: CASSDGLAGINEQFF.

The CDR3 loop is CASSPSTVRETQYF. The CDR3, as DNA: TGTGCCAGCAGCCCCTCGACGGTTCGAGAGACCCAGTACTTC. The chain uses TRBV7-2 and TRBJ2-5, with D unclear. Trimming took off 5 bases at V and 4 bases at J, with 14 bases between the two ends. This CDR3 comprises 14 residues. Germline V gene sequence: CDR1 SGHTA, CDR2 FQGNSA.

The rearrangement uses TRBV11-2 and TRBJ2-2; D call uncertain. The V gene's germline CDR1 is SGHAT and CDR2 FQNNGV. Trimming left V 3 bases short and J 3 bases short, with 5 bases between. This CDR3 spans 13 amino acids. As DNA, the CDR3 is TGTGCCAGCAGCTTCAGTGACACCGGGGAGCTGTTTTTT. The encoded protein is CASSFSDTGELFF.

The V gene is TRBV4-1, the J gene TRBJ2-7, with a weak D call TRBD1 (6 bases). CDR3 size: 17 residues. V lost 5 bases to trimming and J lost 4 bases, with 24 bases between them. Germline-derived CDR1 and CDR2 are MGHRA and YSYEKL. The CDR3: CASSASTWGLSYYEQYF. CDR3 nucleotides: TGCGCCAGCAGCGCAAGCACCTGGGGGCTCTCCTATTACGAGCAGTACTTC.

The rearrangement uses TRBV29-1 and TRBJ1-4, with 8 bases lining up with TRBD1. This CDR3 contains 12 residues. CDR1 and CDR2 from the germline V gene are SQVTM and ANQGSEA. V lost 4 bases to trimming and J lost 10 bases; unmatched junction nucleotides: 5. CDR3: CSVGQGAGKLFF. CDR3 sequence (DNA): TGCAGCGTTGGGCAGGGGGCCGGAAAACTGTTTTTT. Full variable domain (rest looked up from reference TRBV29-1 and TRBJ1-4): SAVISQKPSRDICQRGTSLTIQCQVDSQVTMMFWYRQQPGQSLTLIATANQGSEATYESGFVIDKFPISRPNLTFSTLTVSNMSPEDSSIYLCSVGQGAGKLFFGSGTQLSVL.

This clone was observed once. The chain has TRBV7-2 and TRBJ2-5, with a tentative D call TRBD1 (6 bases). Deletions cut 1 base from V and 3 bases from J, with 12 bases between. Germline V gene data show CDR1 as SGHTA and CDR2 as FQGNSA. The CDR3 consists of 15 residues. CDR3 residues: CASSLDWAGEETQYF. CDR3 bases: TGTGCCAGCAGCTTAGATTGGGCAGGGGAAGAGACCCAGTACTTC.

The gene calls are TRBV9 and TRBJ2-3; TRBD1 matches 10 bases. The V gene's germline CDR1 is SGDLS and CDR2 YYNGEE. The CDR3 extends over 17 amino acids. The V and J ends lost 3 bases and 3 bases, in that order; junction bases with no gene match: 10. As DNA, the CDR3 is TGTGCCAGCAGCGCGCCCCGGGACAGGGGTGAGACAGATACGCAGTATTTT. Amino acids: CASSAPRDRGETDTQYF.

The rearrangement joins TRBV7-9 to TRBJ2-3; 9 bases line up with TRBD2. V dropped 11 bases and J dropped 2; count of bases not matched to a gene: 8. This CDR3 has 14 amino acids. Germline values: CDR1 SEHNR, CDR2 FQNEAQ (reference sequence). The CDR3 sequence: CAGVLAGITDTQYF. The DNA of the CDR3 is TGTGCCGGGGTCCTAGCGGGAATCACAGATACGCAGTATTTT.

The chain uses TRBV5-1 and TRBJ2-6, with D perhaps TRBD1 or TRBD2 (5 bases each). The CDR3 has 18 amino acids. V lost 3 bases and J lost 2, with 18 bases in between. Germline V gene sequence: CDR1 SGHRS, CDR2 YFSETQ. In nucleotides, the CDR3 is TGCGCCAGCAGCTACCGGGACCCCCTTCGGCCTGGGGCCAACGTCCTGACTTTC. Translated: CASSYRDPLRPGANVLTF.

The J gene is TRBJ2-2, the V gene TRBV11-3; TRBD2 aligns across 7 bases. CDR1 SGHNT and CDR2 YENEEA come from the germline V gene. V was pared by 3 bases and J by 9 bases, with 10 bases of the junction left unmatched. The length of the CDR3 is 15 residues. The CDR3 coding sequence is TGTGCCAGCAGCTTCGGGCGGGGGTCAACGCGGGAGCTGTTTTTT. Residues: CASSFGRGSTRELFF.

V usage is TRBV5-1 and J usage is TRBJ2-3; D remains unclear. Trimming took off 4 bases at V and 1 base at J, with 7 bases between the two ends. The length of the CDR3 is 13 residues. Germline lookup yields CDR1 SGHRS and CDR2 YFSETQ. The CDR3 DNA follows: TGCGCCAGCAGCACCCATGGCACAGATACGCAGTATTTT. Its protein product is CASSTHGTDTQYF.

This chain links TRBV7-9 with TRBJ2-7; D unclear. From germline, CDR1 is SEHNR and CDR2 FQNEAQ (reference sequence). V lost 1 base to trimming and J lost 1 base, with 11 bases between them. The CDR3 is 15 residues long. The DNA of the CDR3 is TGTGCCAGCAGCTTAGGGCCGGGCGGTTCCTACGAGCAGTACTTC. It specifies CASSLGPGGSYEQYF.

The chain links TRBV18 to TRBJ2-1; 9 positions match TRBD2. Germline trimming cut 1 base from V and 7 bases from J; bases unmatched to any gene: 5. The CDR3 is made up of 15 amino acids. Germline CDR1 is KGHSH and CDR2 is LQKENI. In DNA, the CDR3 is TGTGCCAGCTCACCACTAGCGGGAGCTTGGAATGAGCAGTTCTTC. Amino acids: CASSPLAGAWNEQFF.

This chain connects TRBV5-1 to TRBJ2-5; 8 positions match TRBD2. V was pared by 0 bases and J by 5 bases, with 21 bases of the junction left unmatched. CDR3 length equals 20 residues. Germline loops: CDR1 SGHRS, CDR2 YFSETQ. The CDR3 DNA follows: TGCGCCAGCAGCTTGGGGTTTAATTCCTTAGCGGGAAGCGAGTGGGAGACCCAGTACTTC. Its translation is CASSLGFNSLAGSEWETQYF.

The chain uses TRBV9 and TRBJ2-1; 8 bases agree with TRBD1. The CDR3 length is 15 residues. Looked up from germline, CDR1 is SGDLS and CDR2 is YYNGEE. V trimming: 3 bases; J trimming: 2 bases; junction bases outside the gene matches: 4. CDR3 bases: TGTGCCAGCAGCGCTCAGGGGGCGACCTACAATGAGCAGTTCTTC. Protein sequence: CASSAQGATYNEQFF.